A selection of T cell receptor beta chains follows, all from one sample in a study of T cell responses to AZD1222 COVID-19 vaccine. TCRdb's copy holds only in-frame clones and misses some; the assay was immunoSEQ multiplex PCR. The sample shows fewer than 120,000 clones, around 90% of them seen only once. The material sequenced was peripheral blood, taken on day 0 of AZD1222 vaccination. Receptors originate from an adult in good health. The CDR3 runs from the conserved cysteine through the conserved F or W. A D gene is named only where the DNA matches it firmly. Rows may omit the clone size; those that give it use once, few, many or a size class.

d_call | j_call | clone_size | v_call | cdr3_nt | cdr3_aa
NA | TRBJ2-7 | NA | TRBV7-2 | TGTGCCAGCAGCTTAGGGGGGGACGGCATCTACGAGCAGTACTTC | CASSLGGDGIYEQYF
TRBD2 | TRBJ2-1 | NA | TRBV6-5 | TGTGCCAGCAGCGCGATTGGGCGGGGGGAGTTCTTC | CASSAIGRGEFF
NA | TRBJ1-5 | medium-sized | TRBV4-1 | TGCGCCAGCAGCCCGGGCTTGCTTTGGACGGATTATAGCAATCAGCCCCAGCATTTT | CASSPGLLWTDYSNQPQHF
NA | TRBJ2-3 | NA | TRBV3-1/TRBV3-2 | TGTGCCAGCAGCCAAGAAACAGCGGGTTCAGATACGCAGTATTTT | CASSQETAGSDTQYF
NA | TRBJ1-6 | few | TRBV28 | TGTGCCAGCAAGGGGGGAAATTCACCCCTCCACTTT | CASKGGNSPLHF
NA | TRBJ2-1 | NA | TRBV19 | TGTGCCAGTAGCCTGGGACAGCGGCGGGGCAATGAGCAGTTCTTC | CASSLGQRRGNEQFF
NA | TRBJ2-3 | NA | TRBV5-6 | TGTGCCAGCAGCTTGGGACTTCCACCCCAGTATTTT | CASSLGLPPQYF
NA | TRBJ1-1 | NA | TRBV19 | TGTGCCAGTAGTATCGGCGGGCCAGTCGCTGAAGCTTTCTTT | CASSIGGPVAEAFF
NA | TRBJ2-7 | NA | TRBV7-2 | TGTGCCAGCAGCTCGACGATGACTTACGAGCAGTACTTC | CASSSTMTYEQYF
TRBD1 | TRBJ2-7 | few | TRBV13 | TGTGCCAGCAGCGGGGGCGCAGGGACAGGGTTGTACGAGCAGTACTTC | CASSGGAGTGLYEQYF
TRBD1 | TRBJ2-5 | NA | TRBV5-1 | TGCGCCAGCAGCTTGGAGTCAGGGGGCGGGGAGACCCAGTACTTC | CASSLESGGGETQYF